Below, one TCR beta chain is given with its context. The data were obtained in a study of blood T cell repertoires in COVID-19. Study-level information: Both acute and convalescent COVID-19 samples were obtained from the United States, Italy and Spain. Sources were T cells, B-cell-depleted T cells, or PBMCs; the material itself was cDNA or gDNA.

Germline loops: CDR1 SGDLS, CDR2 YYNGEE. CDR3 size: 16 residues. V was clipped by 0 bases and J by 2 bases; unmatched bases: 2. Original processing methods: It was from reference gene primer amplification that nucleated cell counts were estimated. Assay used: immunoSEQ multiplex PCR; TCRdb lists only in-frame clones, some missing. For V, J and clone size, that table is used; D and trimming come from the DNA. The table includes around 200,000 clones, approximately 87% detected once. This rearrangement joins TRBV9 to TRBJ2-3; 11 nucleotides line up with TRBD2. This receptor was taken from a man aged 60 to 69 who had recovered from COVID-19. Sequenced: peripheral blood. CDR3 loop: CASSVGLAGPTDTQYF. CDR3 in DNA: TGTGCCAGCAGCGTAGGACTAGCGGGGCCCACAGATACGCAGTATTTT.